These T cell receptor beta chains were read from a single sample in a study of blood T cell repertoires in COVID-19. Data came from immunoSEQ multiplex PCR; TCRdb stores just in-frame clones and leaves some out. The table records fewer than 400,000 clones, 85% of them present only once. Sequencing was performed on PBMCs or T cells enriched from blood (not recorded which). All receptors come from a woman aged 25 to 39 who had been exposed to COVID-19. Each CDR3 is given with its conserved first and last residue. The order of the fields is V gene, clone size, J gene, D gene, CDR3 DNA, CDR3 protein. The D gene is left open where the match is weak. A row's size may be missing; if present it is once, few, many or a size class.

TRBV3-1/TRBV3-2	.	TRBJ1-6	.	TGTGCCAGCAGCCAAGTGGAAGGTTTTCAGGGGTATTCACCCCTCCACTTT	CASSQVEGFQGYSPLHF
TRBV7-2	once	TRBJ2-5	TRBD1	TGTGCCAGCAGCTCCGACAGGGGGGGGCCAGAGACCCAGTACTTC	CASSSDRGGPETQYF
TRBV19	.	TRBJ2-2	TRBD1	TGTGCCAGTAGTTCGGGACAGGCGAACACCGGGGAGCTGTTTTTT	CASSSGQANTGELFF
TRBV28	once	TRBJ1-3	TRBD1	TGTGCCAGCAGTCTGGGACAGGTGGGAAACACCATATATTTT	CASSLGQVGNTIYF
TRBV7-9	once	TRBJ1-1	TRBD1	TGTGCCAGCAGCTTGGGACAGGGGGCGCGTTTGGACACTGAAGCTTTCTTT	CASSLGQGARLDTEAFF
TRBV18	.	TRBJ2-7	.	TGTGCCAGCTCACCCGGGACACACCACCCCTACGAGCAGTACTTC	CASSPGTHHPYEQYF
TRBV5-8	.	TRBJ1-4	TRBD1	TGTGCCAGCAACCCGGGACAGGGACGGGAAAAACTGTTTTTT	CASNPGQGREKLFF
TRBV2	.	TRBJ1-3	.	TGTGCCAGCAGGGAAGGACTAAGGGCATCTGGAAACACCATATATTTT	CASREGLRASGNTIYF
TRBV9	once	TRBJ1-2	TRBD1	TGTGCCAGCAGCGTAGGGTGGCAGGGGGACTACACCTTC	CASSVGWQGDYTF
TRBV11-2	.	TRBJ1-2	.	TGTGCCAGCAGCTTAAATTACCTAGGCGGCTACACCTTC	CASSLNYLGGYTF
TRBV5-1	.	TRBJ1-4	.	TGCGCCAGCAGTTCTACCTCAACTAATGAAAAACTGTTTTTT	CASSSTSTNEKLFF
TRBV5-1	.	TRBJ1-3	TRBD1	TGCGCCAGCAGCTTGAGGTTCGGGCAGGGGGACTCTGGAAACACCATATATTTT	CASSLRFGQGDSGNTIYF
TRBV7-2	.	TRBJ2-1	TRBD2	TGTGCCAGCAGCCCCCGGACTAGCCTCAATGAGCAGTTCTTC	CASSPRTSLNEQFF
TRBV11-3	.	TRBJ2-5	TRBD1	TGTGCCAGCAGCTCCGCGACAGGGGGCATTGAGACCCAGTACTTC	CASSSATGGIETQYF
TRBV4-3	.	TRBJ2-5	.	TGCGCCAGCAGCCAAGGAGAAGGGGGTGGTATGGCCCAGTACTTC	CASSQGEGGGMAQYF
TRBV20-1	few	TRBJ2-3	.	TGCAGTGTGTTTAGTTTTGGTACGCAGTATTTT	CSVFSFGTQYF
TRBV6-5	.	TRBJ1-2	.	TGTGCCAGCAGTACAGGGAGAGTGAGCTATGGCTACACCTTC	CASSTGRVSYGYTF
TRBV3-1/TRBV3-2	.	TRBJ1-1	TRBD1	TGTGCCAGCAGCGCTGGGACAGGGTCTGAAGCTTTCTTT	CASSAGTGSEAFF
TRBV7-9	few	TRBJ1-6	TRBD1	TGTGCCAGCAGTTCCAGCCCCGGGACAGGGGGTTCACCCCTCCACTTT	CASSSSPGTGGSPLHF
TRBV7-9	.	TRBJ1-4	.	TGTGCCAGCAGCTCCTTATCGGGGGCAACTAATGAAAAACTGTTTTTT	CASSSLSGATNEKLFF
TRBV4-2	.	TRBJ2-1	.	TGTGCCAGCAGCCAAGTCATCCTCACTAGCCATTCTATCGGAGGGGCCTCGCAGTTCTTC	CASSQVILTSHSIGGASQFF
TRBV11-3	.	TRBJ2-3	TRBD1	TGTGCCAGCAGCTTAGGGGGACAGGGGGCCACAGATACGCAGTATTTT	CASSLGGQGATDTQYF
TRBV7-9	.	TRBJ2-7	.	TGTGCCAGCAGCTTACGTGCTAAAGGGGACTACGAGCAGTACTTC	CASSLRAKGDYEQYF
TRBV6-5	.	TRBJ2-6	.	TGTGCCAGCAGCCCACAGGGTTCTGGGGCCAACGTCCTGACTTTC	CASSPQGSGANVLTF
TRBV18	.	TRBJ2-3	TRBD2	TGTGCCAGCTCACCCCCGCGGGAGGGCCGAGGAGATACGCAGTATTTT	CASSPPREGRGDTQYF
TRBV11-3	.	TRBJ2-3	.	TGTGCCAGCAGCTTAGGAGGGCCGAATGGGGATACGCAGTATTTT	CASSLGGPNGDTQYF
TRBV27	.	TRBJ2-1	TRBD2	TGTGCCAGCAACTTCGCGGGACTAGCCGTCGGTAGCAATGAGCAGTTCTTC	CASNFAGLAVGSNEQFF
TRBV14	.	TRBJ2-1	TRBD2	TGTGCCAGCAGCCCACGTGAAGGACCGGGAGGGGGTTATGCCGATGAGCAGTTCTTC	CASSPREGPGGGYADEQFF
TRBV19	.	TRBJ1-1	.	TGTGCCAGTAGGAGGGGGTTAGCGAGCACTGAAGCTTTCTTT	CASRRGLASTEAFF
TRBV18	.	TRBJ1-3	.	TGTGCCAGCTCAACCCCCTGGGGGGTGACCTCTGGAAACACCATATATTTT	CASSTPWGVTSGNTIYF
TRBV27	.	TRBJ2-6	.	TGTGCCAGCAAGGACATGTCTGGGGCCAACGTCCTGACTTTC	CASKDMSGANVLTF
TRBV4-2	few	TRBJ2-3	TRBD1	TGTGCCAGCAGGGGGACAGGTTCAGTGGATACGCAGTATTTT	CASRGTGSVDTQYF
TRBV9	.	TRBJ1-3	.	TGTGCCAGCAGCCCCCGGGGGGGTTCTGGAAACACCATATATTTT	CASSPRGGSGNTIYF
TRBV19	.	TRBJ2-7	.	TGTGCCAGTAAGGACAGTTCCTACGAGCAGTACTTC	CASKDSSYEQYF
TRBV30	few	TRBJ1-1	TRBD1	TGTGCCTGGAGTGTTCCCCGGACAGGGAGGCCTGAAGCTTTCTTT	CAWSVPRTGRPEAFF
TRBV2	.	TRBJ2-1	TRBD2	TGTGCCAGCAGAAGGGCTAGCGGGACCTACAATGAGCAGTTCTTC	CASRRASGTYNEQFF
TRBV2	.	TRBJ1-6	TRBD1	TGTGCCAGCAGGGGACAGGGGGCTTCACCCCTCCACTTT	CASRGQGASPLHF
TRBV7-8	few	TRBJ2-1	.	TGTGCCAGCAGCTCTCCCGATTTGGGGGGTTTTTCCTACAATGAGCAGTTCTTC	CASSSPDLGGFSYNEQFF
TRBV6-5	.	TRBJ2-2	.	TGTGCCACGGACACCGGGGAGCTGTTTTTT	CATDTGELFF
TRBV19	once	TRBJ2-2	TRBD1	TGTGCCAGTTGGGACAGGAGGCACACCGGGGAGCTGTTTTTT	CASWDRRHTGELFF
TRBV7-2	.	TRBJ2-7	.	TGTGCCAGTTCGAATAATGGGGGGGCGGGCGAGCAGTACTTC	CASSNNGGAGEQYF
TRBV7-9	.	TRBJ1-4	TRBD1	TGTGCCAGCAGTGGACCGGGGACAGGAATGGAAAAACTGTTTTTT	CASSGPGTGMEKLFF
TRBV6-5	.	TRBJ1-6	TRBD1	TGTGCCAGCAGCGGAAGGGACAGCAATTCACCCCTCCACTTT	CASSGRDSNSPLHF
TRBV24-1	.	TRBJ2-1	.	TGTGCCACCAGTGCCCCCGGCTGGGGGGACAATGAGCAGTTCTTC	CATSAPGWGDNEQFF
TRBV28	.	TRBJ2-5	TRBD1	TGTGCCAGCAAGGCCCTCCGGACAGGGTCAGAGACCCAGTACTTC	CASKALRTGSETQYF
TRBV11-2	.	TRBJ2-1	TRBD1	TGTGCCAGCAGCTCGCGGACAGGGCTGGCGAATGAGCAGTTCTTC	CASSSRTGLANEQFF
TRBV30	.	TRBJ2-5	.	TGTGCCTGGAGTGCGCCGCGGAAACAAGAGACCCAGTACTTC	CAWSAPRKQETQYF
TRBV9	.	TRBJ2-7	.	TGTGCCAGCAGCAAAGGGGTCCCGACCTGGGACGAGCAGTACTTC	CASSKGVPTWDEQYF
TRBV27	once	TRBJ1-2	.	TGTGCCAGCAGTCCGTTGGGGGCGAGGGGCTACACCTTC	CASSPLGARGYTF
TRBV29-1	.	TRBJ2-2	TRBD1	TGCAGCGGTAGGACAGGGGGGAACACCGGGGAGCTGTTTTTT	CSGRTGGNTGELFF
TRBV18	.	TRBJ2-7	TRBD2	TGTGCCAGCTCACGGAGCGGGGTGTCCTACGAGCAGTACTTC	CASSRSGVSYEQYF
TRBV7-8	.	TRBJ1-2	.	TGTGCCAGCAGCCTCTGGCCAGTTAACTATGGCTACACCTTC	CASSLWPVNYGYTF